The 25 T cell receptor beta chains below were found in one sample sequenced in a study of blood T cell repertoires in COVID-19. This table comes from immunoSEQ multiplex PCR, and its TCRdb copy is limited to in-frame clones, with some not included. The repertoire has 150,000 to 250,000 clones, around 87% of them found once; the top ten carry more than 2%. Sequencing was done on a sample of PBMCs or T cells enriched from blood (not recorded which). These TCRs come from a woman under 40 who had recovered from COVID-19.

The chain carries TRBV7-9 and TRBJ2-3; 7 bases agree with TRBD1. J lost 1 base, V lost 11 bases, and 6 bases had no gene match. The CDR3 contains 13 residues. Germline CDR1 and CDR2: SEHNR and FQNEAQ (reference sequence). The CDR3 region has the DNA TGTGCCGGGGGACAGCAGGGCACAGATACGCAGTATTTT. Translation: CAGGQQGTDTQYF.

This chain uses TRBV2 with TRBJ1-5; D remains ambiguous. V lost 2 bases to trimming and J lost 5 bases, with 10 bases between them. This CDR3 contains 14 residues. Germline V CDR1 and CDR2: SNHLY, FYNNEI. CDR3 region: CASSELSSDQPQHF. CDR3 sequence (DNA): TGTGCCAGCAGTGAATTGTCGTCCGATCAGCCCCAGCATTTT. The full variable domain, with the rest looked up from reference TRBV2 and TRBJ1-5, is EPEVTQTPSHQVTQMGQEVILRCVPISNHLYFYWYRQILGQKVEFLVSFYNNEISEKSEIFDDQFSVERPDGSNFTLKIRSTKLEDSAMYFCASSELSSDQPQHFGDGTRLSIL.

This sequence joins TRBV6-5 and TRBJ1-2; D is unclear. The germline CDR1 and CDR2 sequences are MNHEY and SVGAGI. The CDR3 extends over 11 amino acids. V lost 5 bases and J lost 11, with 12 bases in between. The CDR3: CASSTKSGYTF. In nucleotides, the CDR3 is TGTGCCAGCAGTACCAAGTCAGGATACACCTTC.

The chain links TRBV2 to TRBJ1-3, with 7 bases fitting TRBD1. The CDR3 runs to 14 residues. The germline gives CDR1 SNHLY, CDR2 FYNNEI. Trimming at V came to 5 bases and at J to 4 bases, leaving 5 bases not matched to a gene. In nucleotides, the CDR3 is TGTGCCAGCAGTTCAGGGGGTCTCGGAAACACCATATATTTT. Protein product: CASSSGGLGNTIYF.

This rearrangement joins TRBV20-1 to TRBJ1-1; D possibly corresponds to TRBD1 (5 bases). CDR1 and CDR2 from the germline V gene are DFQATT and SNEGSKA (reference sequence). The CDR3 extends over 15 amino acids. V was clipped by 6 bases and J by 1 base, with 18 bases between them. This chain's CDR3 is CSASRPQGGNTEAFF. The CDR3 bases are TGCAGTGCCAGTCGGCCCCAGGGAGGGAACACTGAAGCTTTCTTT.

V usage is TRBV24-1 and J usage is TRBJ1-2; 11 positions match TRBD1. J was trimmed by 8 bases and V by 4 bases; bases with no gene match: 8. This CDR3 contains 15 residues. Germline-derived CDR1 and CDR2 are KGHDR and SFDVKD. The CDR3 spells CATSDSGTGGRGYTF. As DNA, the CDR3 is TGTGCCACCAGTGACTCTGGGACAGGGGGGCGCGGCTACACCTTC.

V usage is TRBV6-5 and J usage is TRBJ2-2; 8 bases fit TRBD2. V shed 2 bases and J 0 bases; nucleotides not matched to a gene: 2. Germline values: CDR1 MNHEY, CDR2 SVGAGI. The CDR3 length is 16 residues. The CDR3: CASSYPTSANTGELFF. DNA of the CDR3: TGTGCCAGCAGTTACCCGACTAGCGCGAACACCGGGGAGCTGTTTTTT.

The V and J genes are TRBV5-4 and TRBJ2-7; 7 bases agree with TRBD1. This CDR3 has 14 residues. The V gene's germline CDR1 is SGHNT and CDR2 YYREEE (reference sequence). V lost 2 bases, J lost 2 bases, and 4 bases stayed unmatched. The CDR3 DNA reads as TGTGCCAGCAGCTTTAATACAGGGGCCTACGAGCAGTACTTC. Its translation is CASSFNTGAYEQYF.

The chain joins TRBV30 to TRBJ2-3, with TRBD1 as a possible D gene (5 bases). The CDR3 covers 11 residues. Germline V lookup: CDR1 GTSNPN, CDR2 SVGIG (reference sequence). V gave up 8 bases and J gave up 4 bases, with 10 bases separating them. The CDR3 loop reads CANDRSDTQYF. The CDR3 coding sequence is TGTGCCAATGACAGATCAGATACGCAGTATTTT. Filled out from reference TRBV30 and TRBJ2-3, the complete variable domain reads SQTIHQWPATLVQPVGSPLSLECTVEGTSNPNLYWYRQAAGRGLQLLFYSVGIGQISSEVPQNLSASRPQDRQFILSSKKLLLSDSGFYLCANDRSDTQYFGPGTRLTVL.

This chain uses TRBV5-1 with TRBJ2-3, with 7 bases identical to TRBD2. With 4 bases clipped from V and 4 bases from J, the junction kept 6 bases outside the gene matches. The CDR3 contains 14 residues. Germline CDR1 is SGHRS and CDR2 is YFSETQ. For the CDR3, the DNA is TGCGCCAGCAGCATCGGACTAGTCCCAGATACGCAGTATTTT. Its translation is CASSIGLVPDTQYF. The full variable domain, with the rest looked up from reference TRBV5-1 and TRBJ2-3, is KAGVTQTPRYLIKTRGQQVTLSCSPISGHRSVSWYQQTPGQGLQFLFEYFSETQRNKGNFPGRFSGRQFSNSRSEMNVSTLELGDSALYLCASSIGLVPDTQYFGPGTRLTVL.

The chain couples TRBV2 to TRBJ2-2; 11 bases match TRBD2. CDR1 and CDR2 from the germline V gene are SNHLY and FYNNEI. J lost 4 bases, V lost 5 bases, and 6 bases had no gene match. This CDR3 has 16 residues. The CDR3 DNA reads TGTGCCAGCAGTATCCGACTAGCGGGACCCACCGGGGAGCTGTTTTTT. Translation gives CASSIRLAGPTGELFF.

The chain joins TRBV27 to TRBJ1-2; perhaps TRBD1 as D (6 bases). Per germline, CDR1 MNHEY and CDR2 SMNVEV (reference sequence). V shed 3 bases and J shed 6 bases, with 14 bases lying between them. The CDR3 consists of 14 residues. The CDR3 loop is CASSFVQGRNGYTF. CDR3 DNA: TGTGCCAGCAGTTTTGTACAGGGCCGGAATGGCTACACCTTC.

The chain joins TRBV19 to TRBJ1-2; 9 bases line up with TRBD1. Germline CDR1 reads LNHDA; CDR2 reads SQIVND (reference sequence). This CDR3 has 17 residues. V lost 6 bases, J lost 8 bases, and 19 bases stayed unmatched. The CDR3 DNA is TGTGCCAGTAGCCCAAGGCGGACAGGGGCACTATCTAGAGGCTACACCTTC. The encoded protein is CASSPRRTGALSRGYTF.

This rearrangement joins TRBV18 to TRBJ1-2; TRBD1 matches at 9 bases. This CDR3 has 16 amino acids. Germline V gene data show CDR1 as KGHSH and CDR2 as LQKENI. Trimming removed 3 bases from V and 4 bases from J; junction bases left unmatched: 9. Here the CDR3 DNA reads TGTGCCAGCTCACCCCCTGACAGGGGGGATCCCTATGGCTACACCTTC. Encoded protein: CASSPPDRGDPYGYTF.

V usage is TRBV6-2 or TRBV6-3 and J usage is TRBJ2-5; 8 bases are shared with TRBD1. With V trimmed by 6 bases and J by 0 bases, 6 bases remained unmatched. Germline-derived CDR1 and CDR2 are MNHEY and SVGEGT. The CDR3 has 15 residues. Here the CDR3 DNA reads TGTGCCAGCAGCAAGGGACAGGCATACCAAGAGACCCAGTACTTC. This codes for CASSKGQAYQETQYF.

V is TRBV30 and J is TRBJ1-4, with a weak D call TRBD1 (6 bases). Germline lookup yields CDR1 GTSNPN and CDR2 SVGIG (reference sequence). Trimming took 0 bases from V and 5 from J, leaving 10 bases between them. This CDR3 has 14 residues. The CDR3 coding sequence is TGTGCCTGGAGTGTAGGACAGTTAAATGAAAAACTGTTTTTT. Amino acids: CAWSVGQLNEKLFF.

The rearrangement uses TRBV16 and TRBJ1-5; a weak D match, TRBD1 (6 bases). The CDR3 covers 16 residues. CDR1 and CDR2 from the germline V gene are KGHSY and FQNENV. V gave up 1 base and J gave up 4 bases, with 14 bases separating them. CDR3 loop: CASSQLGPQGNQPQHF. In DNA form, the CDR3 reads TGTGCCAGCAGCCAATTGGGACCCCAGGGGAATCAGCCCCAGCATTTT.

This sequence joins TRBV2 and TRBJ1-2; 10 nucleotides match TRBD1. Per the germline V gene, CDR1 is SNHLY and CDR2 is FYNNEI. The CDR3 has 16 amino acids. The V gene end was trimmed by 3 bases and the J gene end by 2 bases; junction bases not matched to a gene: 6. The CDR3 loop reads CASSEGGTGANYGYTF. DNA for the CDR3: TGTGCCAGCAGTGAGGGGGGGACAGGGGCCAACTATGGCTACACCTTC.

The gene calls are TRBV11-3 and TRBJ1-2; D uncertain. CDR1 is SGHNT, CDR2 YENEEA, per germline. V was shortened by 5 bases and J by 3 bases, with 13 bases between the two germline ends. The CDR3 consists of 14 residues. The CDR3 here is CASSHDREYYGYTF. CDR3 DNA sequence: TGTGCCAGCAGCCATGACCGGGAGTACTATGGCTACACCTTC.

The rearrangement joins TRBV27 to TRBJ2-7, with 8 bases fitting TRBD2. V was clipped by 3 bases and J by 1 base; unmatched bases: 5. This CDR3 is 15 amino acids long. Germline V gene lookup returns CDR1 MNHEY and CDR2 SMNVEV (reference sequence). The CDR3 DNA follows: TGTGCCAGCAGTTTTGCCGGACTAGCTTCCTACGAGCAGTACTTC. Encoded protein: CASSFAGLASYEQYF.

This chain links TRBV5-1 with TRBJ2-7, with D tentatively TRBD2 (5 bases). There are 14 residues in the CDR3. Germline V lookup: CDR1 SGHRS, CDR2 YFSETQ. Trimming removed 3 bases from V and 4 bases from J, with 14 bases in between. The CDR3 here is CASSYGEGMYEQYF. The CDR3 DNA is TGCGCCAGCAGCTATGGCGAGGGAATGTACGAGCAGTACTTC.

A single count supports this clone. The gene calls are TRBV4-2 and TRBJ2-1; perhaps TRBD1 as D (5 bases). V was pared by 0 bases and J by 7 bases, with 16 bases between. Germline V gene sequence: CDR1 LGHNA, CDR2 YNFKEQ. The CDR3 runs to 16 residues. The CDR3 nucleotides are TGTGCCAGCAGCCAAGATCGAGCCCCCAAGGGGAATGAGCAGTTCTTC. It yields the protein CASSQDRAPKGNEQFF.

The chain recombines TRBV9 with TRBJ1-5; 9 bases line up with TRBD1. CDR3 size: 16 residues. Germline V lookup: CDR1 SGDLS, CDR2 YYNGEE. V lost 3 bases and J lost 11; bases outside the gene matches: 15. The CDR3 sequence is CASSAWDRVGIMAQHF. CDR3 nucleotides: TGTGCCAGCAGCGCCTGGGACAGGGTGGGGATCATGGCCCAGCATTTT.

CDR3 coding DNA: TGTGCCAGTATCAATAGAGGGAGGACAGGGGGTAATGAGCAGTTCTTC. It translates to CASINRGRTGGNEQFF. The V gene is TRBV19, the J gene TRBJ2-1; 10 bases fit TRBD1. The CDR3 consists of 16 residues. Trimming cost V 7 bases and J 7 bases; bases outside gene matches: 13. Looked up from germline, CDR1 is LNHDA and CDR2 is SQIVND (reference sequence).

The chain joins TRBV30 to TRBJ2-5; TRBD2 agrees at 11 bases. In germline, CDR1 is GTSNPN, CDR2 SVGIG (reference sequence). V was clipped by 0 bases and J by 5 bases; unmatched bases: 5. CDR3 length: 15 residues. CDR3 nucleotides: TGTGCCTGGAGTGTACTAGCGGGAGCCTCGGAGACCCAGTACTTC. Protein sequence: CAWSVLAGASETQYF.